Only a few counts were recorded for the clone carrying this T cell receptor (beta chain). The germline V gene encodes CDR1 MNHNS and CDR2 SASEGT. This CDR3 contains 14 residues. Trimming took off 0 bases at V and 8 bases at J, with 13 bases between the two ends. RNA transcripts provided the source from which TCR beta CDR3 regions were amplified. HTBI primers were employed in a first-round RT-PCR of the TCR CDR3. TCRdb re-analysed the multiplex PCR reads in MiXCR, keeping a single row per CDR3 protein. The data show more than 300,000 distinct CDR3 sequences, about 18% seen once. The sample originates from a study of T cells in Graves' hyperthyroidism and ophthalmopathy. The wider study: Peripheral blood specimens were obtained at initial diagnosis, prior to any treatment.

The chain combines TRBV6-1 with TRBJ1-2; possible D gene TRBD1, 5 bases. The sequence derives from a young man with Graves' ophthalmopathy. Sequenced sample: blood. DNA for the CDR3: TGTGCCAGCAGTGAAGCTGGGACGGCTAGGGGCTACACCTTC. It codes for CASSEAGTARGYTF.